This T cell receptor (beta chain) stems from a study of CD8+ T cells in alopecia areata. Study-wide context: Treated patients were given oral tofacitinib, which was dosed at 5 to 10 mg twice daily.

Findings of the study overall: Sequencing of scalp samples also includes resident alphabeta T cells from normal skin. Many expanded lesional clones persisted during tofacitinib (in both scalp and blood).

Treatment given: oral pan-JAK inhibitor, 5-10 mg twice daily. Unmatched junction bases numbered 4, after V lost 0 bases and J lost 4 bases. Germline V CDR1 and CDR2: LGHNA, YNFKEQ. The CDR3 length is 15 residues. This clone was seen only a few times. Antigen unknown. Isolated RNA was reverse transcribed into cDNA used as the sequencing template. TCRdb's table, derived via immunoSEQ multiplex PCR, lists solely in-frame clones and lacks some. In the table there are about 200,000 clones, roughly two fifths of which are singletons. This chain joins TRBV4-2 and TRBJ2-3; 7 bases agree with TRBD2. This receptor was taken from a human donor with alopecia areata. The sequencing used CD4+ T cells sorted from blood, collected at approximately week 30, from a patient treated with tofacitinib. In DNA, the CDR3 is TGTGCCAGCAGCCAAGAGGGCGGGGGATCAGATACGCAGTATTTT. Amino acid sequence: CASSQEGGGSDTQYF.